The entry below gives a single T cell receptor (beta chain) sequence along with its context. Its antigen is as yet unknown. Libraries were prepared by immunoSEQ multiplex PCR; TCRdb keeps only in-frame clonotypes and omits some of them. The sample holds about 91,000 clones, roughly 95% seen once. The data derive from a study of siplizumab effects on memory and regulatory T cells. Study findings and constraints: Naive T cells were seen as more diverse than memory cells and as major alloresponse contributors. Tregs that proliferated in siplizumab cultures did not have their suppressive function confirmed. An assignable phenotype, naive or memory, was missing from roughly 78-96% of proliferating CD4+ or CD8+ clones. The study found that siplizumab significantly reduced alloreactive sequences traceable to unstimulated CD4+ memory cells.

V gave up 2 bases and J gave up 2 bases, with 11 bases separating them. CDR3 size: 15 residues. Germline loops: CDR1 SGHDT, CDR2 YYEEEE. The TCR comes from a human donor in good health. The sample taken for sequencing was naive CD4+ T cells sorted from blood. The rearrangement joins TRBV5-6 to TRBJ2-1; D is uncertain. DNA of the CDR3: TGTGCCAGCAGCTTTTTCTTTGCGGCCTACAATGAGCAGTTCTTC. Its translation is CASSFFFAAYNEQFF.